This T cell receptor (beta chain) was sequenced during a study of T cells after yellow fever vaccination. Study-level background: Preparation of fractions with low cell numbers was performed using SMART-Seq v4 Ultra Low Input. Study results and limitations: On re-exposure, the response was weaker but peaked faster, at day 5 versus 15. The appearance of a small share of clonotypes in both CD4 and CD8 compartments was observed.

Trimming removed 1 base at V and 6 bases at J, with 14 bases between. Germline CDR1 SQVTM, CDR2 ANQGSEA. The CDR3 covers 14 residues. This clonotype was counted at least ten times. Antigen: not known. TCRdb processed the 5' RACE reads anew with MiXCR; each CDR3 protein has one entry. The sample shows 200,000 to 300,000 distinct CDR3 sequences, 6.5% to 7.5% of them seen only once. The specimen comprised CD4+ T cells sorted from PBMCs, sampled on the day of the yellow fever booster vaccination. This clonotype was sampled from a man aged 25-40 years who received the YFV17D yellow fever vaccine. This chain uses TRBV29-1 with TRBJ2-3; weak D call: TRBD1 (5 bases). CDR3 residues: CSVEVRTNRDTQYF. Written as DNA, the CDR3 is TGCAGCGTTGAAGTGCGGACAAATAGGGATACGCAGTATTTT.